The next 20 T cell receptor beta chains were all read from a single sample in a study of T cells in Graves' hyperthyroidism and ophthalmopathy. There were TCR beta CDR3 regions amplified from RNA transcripts. HTBI primers drove first-round RT-PCR of the TCR CDR3. Each CDR3 protein gets one entry after TCRdb re-called the multiplex PCR reads with MiXCR. The sample holds a few hundred thousand distinct CDR3 sequences; 40% to 50% are singletons and the top ten take approximately 44%. Specimen: peripheral blood or thyroid tissue (not recorded which). The receptors derive from an adult woman with Graves' disease, either hyperthyroidism or ophthalmopathy (not recorded which).

This rearrangement joins TRBV10-3 to TRBJ2-5; a possible D gene is TRBD1 (6 bases). CDR1 ENHRY and CDR2 SYGVKD come from the germline V gene. This CDR3 contains 14 residues. Trimming shortened V by 5 bases and J by 3 bases, and 13 bases separated the two germline ends. CDR3 protein: CAISTGLNEETQYF. CDR3 coding DNA: TGTGCCATCAGTACAGGGCTGAATGAAGAGACCCAGTACTTC.

In the case of this clonotype: One junction end does not reproduce the germline sequence, and a read error may be involved. The V and J genes are TRBV20-1 and TRBJ2-5, with D possibly matching TRBD1 (7 bases). Per the germline V gene, CDR1 is DFQATT and CDR2 is SNEGSKA (reference sequence). The CDR3 has 16 residues. The CDR3 loop reads CSVRDESTGRLETQYF. The CDR3 nucleotides read TGCAGTGTTAGAGATGAGTCGACAGGGAGGTTAGAGACCCAGTACTTC.

This clonotype was observed once. The rearrangement uses TRBV15 and TRBJ2-5; D unresolved. V was shortened by 5 bases and J by 5 bases, with 21 bases between the two germline ends. The CDR3 spans 16 residues. Germline V lookup: CDR1 LNHNV, CDR2 YYDKDF (reference sequence). This CDR3 reads CATSPDAGASVETQYF. In nucleotides, the CDR3 is TGTGCCACCAGCCCCGACGCCGGAGCGAGTGTCGAGACCCAGTACTTC.

The chain combines TRBV20-1 with TRBJ1-6; D possibly corresponds to TRBD1 (5 bases). V was trimmed by 8 bases and J by 10 bases, leaving 18 bases between them. The germline V gene encodes CDR1 DFQATT and CDR2 SNEGSKA (reference sequence). CDR3 size: 13 residues. The CDR3 DNA follows: TGCAGTTTAGCGGGGGTAGTTGGGTCACCCCTCCACTTT. Amino acid sequence: CSLAGVVGSPLHF.

This clonotype was recorded many times. The chain is built from TRBV10-3 and TRBJ2-5, with D hard to call. V was cut by 6 bases and J by 3 bases, with 11 bases left in between. Germline V gene data show CDR1 as ENHRY and CDR2 as SYGVKD. The CDR3 length is 13 residues. This chain's CDR3 is CAISEPAKETQYF. In nucleotides, the CDR3 is TGTGCCATCAGCGAACCAGCAAAAGAGACCCAGTACTTC.

This clonotype was observed at least ten times. V and J are TRBV19 and TRBJ2-7, with 10 positions matching TRBD2. Germline V lookup: CDR1 LNHDA, CDR2 SQIVND (reference sequence). This CDR3 comprises 14 residues. The junction had 7 bases not matched to a gene; V was cut back by 6 bases and J by 5 bases. The CDR3 is CASRKDSGRNEQYF. Written as DNA, the CDR3 is TGTGCCAGTAGAAAGGATAGCGGGAGGAACGAGCAGTACTTC.

Note on this clonotype: One base away lies a much larger clone, so this may be a sequencing read error. The chain links TRBV20-1 to TRBJ2-5; D gene ambiguous. The CDR3 is made up of 11 amino acids. The V end lost 2 bases, the J end lost 2 bases, and 3 bases lay between the germline ends. Germline V gives CDR1 DFQATT, CDR2 SNEGSKA (reference sequence). CDR3 nucleotides: TGCAGTGCTAGACAGCAAGAGACCCAGTACTTC. Its translation is CSARQQETQYF.

This clonotype occurred a few times. This chain joins TRBV29-1 and TRBJ1-2; D unclear. Trimming removed 3 bases from V and 8 bases from J, with 4 bases in between. The CDR3 has 9 residues. Per germline, CDR1 SQVTM and CDR2 ANQGSEA. The CDR3 region is CSVDTGYTF. In nucleotides, the CDR3 is TGCAGCGTTGATACCGGCTACACCTTC.

V is TRBV20-1 and J is TRBJ1-2; D not certain. Germline V gives CDR1 DFQATT, CDR2 SNEGSKA (reference sequence). The length of the CDR3 is 14 residues. V was trimmed by 7 bases and J by 4 bases, leaving 19 bases between them. DNA of the CDR3: TGCAGTGTCGCTGATCGTAGGTCTAGCTATGGCTACACCTTC. Translation gives CSVADRRSSYGYTF.

The V and J genes are TRBV5-1 and TRBJ1-4; D uncertain. CDR1 and CDR2 from the germline V gene are SGHRS and YFSETQ. Trimming cost V 4 bases and J 8 bases, with 12 bases left between them. The CDR3 is 13 residues long. CDR3 nucleotides: TGCGCCAGCAGCCCCACGGCCCACGAAAAACTGTTTTTT. Its translation: CASSPTAHEKLFF.

This clonotype was counted only a few times. The J gene is TRBJ2-7, the V gene TRBV24-1; tentatively, D is TRBD2 (6 bases). The V and J ends lost 9 bases and 2 bases respectively, with 19 bases between them. The germline V gene has CDR1 KGHDR and CDR2 SFDVKD. There are 15 residues in the CDR3. The CDR3, as DNA: TGTGCCACCGGTTCGTCTCGGGAGCGTCCCTACGAGCAGTACTTC. Its protein is CATGSSRERPYEQYF.

The chain joins TRBV30 to TRBJ1-4; D is uncertain. This CDR3 has 15 residues. V lost 0 bases and J 6 bases, leaving 14 bases between the germline ends. Germline lookup yields CDR1 GTSNPN and CDR2 SVGIG (reference sequence). For the CDR3, the DNA is TGTGCCTGGAGTGTACACGGGGAAGCGGATGAAAAACTGTTTTTT. Amino acid sequence: CAWSVHGEADEKLFF. Looking up the rest from reference TRBV30 and TRBJ1-4 gives the full variable domain: SQTIHQWPATLVQPVGSPLSLECTVEGTSNPNLYWYRQAAGRGLQLLFYSVGIGQISSEVPQNLSASRPQDRQFILSSKKLLLSDSGFYLCAWSVHGEADEKLFFGSGTQLSVL.

This clonotype was observed many times. The chain links TRBV20-1 to TRBJ2-5; either TRBD1 or TRBD2 may supply D (5 bases each). Germline V gene lookup returns CDR1 DFQATT and CDR2 SNEGSKA (reference sequence). V dropped 6 bases and J dropped 1 base, with 6 bases sitting between them. This CDR3 spans 11 amino acids. CDR3 loop: CSAGRQETQYF. CDR3 DNA: TGCAGTGCGGGACGCCAAGAGACCCAGTACTTC.

This clonotype was picked up many times. The rearrangement joins TRBV7-2 to TRBJ1-5; no clear D. This CDR3 is 13 amino acids long. The germline V gene encodes CDR1 SGHTA and CDR2 FQGNSA. V was pared by 3 bases and J by 8 bases, with 11 bases between. The CDR3 loop reads CASSFVMTEPQHF. The CDR3 DNA reads as TGTGCCAGCAGCTTCGTTATGACGGAGCCCCAGCATTTT.

This chain links TRBV28 with TRBJ2-7; D is unclear. Germline values: CDR1 MDHEN, CDR2 SYDVKM. There are 14 residues in the CDR3. Trimming took 1 base from V and 6 from J, leaving 13 bases between them. CDR3 DNA: TGTGCCAGCAGTTTATCGCCCCAATCGGGCGAGCAGTACTTC. It encodes CASSLSPQSGEQYF.

The DNA for the CDR3 is TGTGCCACCAGCAGAGACTTCACTAGCGGGAAAGCCTACGAGCAGTACTTC. It specifies CATSRDFTSGKAYEQYF. V gene TRBV15 combines with J gene TRBJ2-7; 10 bases align to TRBD2. The CDR3 length is 17 residues. V was pared by 0 bases and J by 2 bases, with 7 bases of the junction left unmatched. Germline V lookup: CDR1 LNHNV, CDR2 YYDKDF (reference sequence).

This clonotype was recorded at least ten times. The chain combines TRBV12-3 or TRBV12-4 with TRBJ2-5; 8 bases map to TRBD2. The CDR3 sequence is 19 residues long. The ends lost 1 base at V and 8 bases at J; junction bases unmatched: 21. For the CDR3, the DNA is TGTGCCAGCAGTTTAGAGGGTGGGCTAGCGGGCGGACTAGGGAGAACCCAGTACTTC. This gives the protein CASSLEGGLAGGLGRTQYF.

The chain is built from TRBV7-2 and TRBJ2-7; 7 bases are shared with TRBD2. Germline V gene data show CDR1 as SGHTA and CDR2 as FQGNSA. The CDR3 contains 15 residues. V lost 3 bases, J lost 7 bases, and 12 bases stayed unmatched. The CDR3 loop is CASSFFPQGGGEQYF. For the CDR3, the DNA is TGTGCCAGCAGCTTTTTTCCCCAGGGCGGGGGAGAGCAGTACTTC.

This clonotype appeared a few times. This rearrangement joins TRBV28 to TRBJ2-5; 10 nucleotides line up with TRBD2. This CDR3 is 13 amino acids long. The ends lost 7 bases at V and 4 bases at J; junction bases unmatched: 3. Germline CDR1 and CDR2: MDHEN and SYDVKM. The CDR3 DNA sequence: TGTGCCAGCAAGCGGGAGGGCCGAGAGACCCAGTACTTC. It translates to CASKREGRETQYF.

This clonotype was found many times. The V call is TRBV7-2, the J call TRBJ2-7, with 14 bases fitting TRBD2. Unmatched junction bases numbered 12, after V lost 5 bases and J lost 9 bases. This CDR3 has 16 residues. Germline CDR1 SGHTA, CDR2 FQGNSA. The CDR3, as DNA: TGTGCCAGCAGCCCCCGAGGGACTAGCGGGAGCCCAATGCAGTACTTC. Encoded protein: CASSPRGTSGSPMQYF.